The 27 T cell receptor beta chains below come from one sample, sequenced in a study of CD8 T cells in Susac syndrome. An amount of RNA that ranged from roughly 0.45 to 1 ug was reverse transcribed with random hexamers. A single record per CDR3 protein comes from TCRdb applying MiXCR to the immunoSEQ multiplex PCR reads. The data hold some 110,000 distinct CDR3 sequences, with approximately 93% observed a single time. Sequencing used CD4+ T cells from PBMCs. The receptors were sampled from a human donor with multiple sclerosis.

The rearrangement uses TRBV6-6 and TRBJ1-2; D is uncertain. The V gene lost 0 bases and the J gene lost 3 bases, with 11 bases spanning the gap. Per germline, CDR1 MNHNY and CDR2 SVGAGI (reference sequence). The CDR3 is 15 amino acids. The CDR3 DNA reads TGTGCCAGCAGTTACTCGACCTTCGGCGACTATGGCTACACCTTC. Its protein product is CASSYSTFGDYGYTF.

In its sample, this clonotype was seen a few times. The chain joins TRBV30 to TRBJ1-1; D is uncertain. Germline assignment: CDR1 GTSNPN and CDR2 SVGIG (reference sequence). CDR3 length: 10 residues. Trimming pared 0 bases from V and 11 bases from J, leaving 7 bases between. The DNA for the CDR3 is TGTGCCTGGAGTGTACCCCCGGCTTTCTTT. It codes for CAWSVPPAFF.

The genes are TRBV2 and TRBJ1-1; 8 nucleotides align to TRBD1. Germline CDR1 and CDR2: SNHLY and FYNNEI. The CDR3 spans 12 residues. The V gene end was trimmed by 7 bases and the J gene end by 6 bases; junction bases not matched to a gene: 4. The CDR3 region has the DNA TGTGCCAGCATCAGGGGGCAGGCTGAAGCTTTCTTT. Protein sequence: CASIRGQAEAFF.

CDR3 in DNA: TGTGCCAGCTCACCAGGCAGAGCCTACGAGCAGTACTTC. Protein product: CASSPGRAYEQYF. The chain employs TRBV18 and TRBJ2-7; D remains ambiguous. Deletions cut 2 bases from V and 2 bases from J, with 7 bases between. The CDR3 consists of 13 residues. From germline, CDR1 is KGHSH and CDR2 LQKENI.

The V and J genes are TRBV7-3 and TRBJ2-3; the match to TRBD2 covers 7 bases. This CDR3 spans 17 amino acids. Germline V gives CDR1 SGHTA, CDR2 FQGTGA. Losses at the gene ends were 5 bases for V and 0 bases for J; bases not matched to a gene: 11. The DNA of the CDR3 is TGTGCCAGCAGCCCACCTTCAGCGGGGTCCAGCACAGATACGCAGTATTTT. This translates into CASSPPSAGSSTDTQYF.

V usage is TRBV7-9 and J usage is TRBJ1-1; unclear D gene. The CDR3 is made up of 13 amino acids. V was pared by 8 bases and J by 2 bases, with 12 bases between. Germline V lookup: CDR1 SEHNR, CDR2 FQNEAQ (reference sequence). This CDR3 reads CASSLDQNTEAFF. In DNA, the CDR3 is TGTGCCAGCTCCCTTGACCAAAACACTGAAGCTTTCTTT.

V and J are TRBV5-1 and TRBJ2-7; 10 bases line up with TRBD1. This CDR3 has 15 amino acids. Per the germline V gene, CDR1 is SGHRS and CDR2 is YFSETQ. The V segment lost 4 bases and the J segment 4 bases; nucleotides outside the gene matches: 8. CDR3 coding DNA: TGCGCCAGCAGCCGTACCGGGACAGGGGATTACGAGCAGTACTTC. Translated, it gives CASSRTGTGDYEQYF.

The chain is built from TRBV4-1 and TRBJ1-6; TRBD1 might be the D (6 bases). V shed 8 bases and J shed 7 bases, with 18 bases lying between them. Germline CDR1 reads MGHRA; CDR2 reads YSYEKL. This CDR3 contains 15 residues. This CDR3 reads CASGDTGIRNSPLHF. The CDR3 coding sequence is TGCGCCAGCGGTGACACAGGGATTCGCAATTCACCCCTCCACTTT.

The rearrangement uses TRBV12-3 or TRBV12-4 and TRBJ2-5, with 8 bases aligning to TRBD2. V dropped 6 bases and J dropped 5; count of bases not matched to a gene: 23. The CDR3 covers 19 residues. The CDR3 loop reads CASSPRNPGPGGNWETQYF. DNA of the CDR3: TGTGCCAGCAGCCCTCGTAACCCCGGTCCGGGGGGGAATTGGGAGACCCAGTACTTC.

This chain joins TRBV4-1 and TRBJ1-4, with 7 bases fitting TRBD1. J lost 0 bases, V lost 0 bases, and 1 base had no gene match. The CDR3 loop spans 16 amino acids. CDR1 is MGHRA and CDR2 is YSYEKL in the germline V gene. The CDR3, as DNA: TGCGCCAGCAGCCAAGAGACAGGGACAACTAATGAAAAACTGTTTTTT. Its protein is CASSQETGTTNEKLFF.

The chain uses TRBV2 and TRBJ2-5, with TRBD1 matching 7 bases. This CDR3 spans 13 amino acids. The junction had 0 bases not matched to a gene; V was cut back by 4 bases and J by 1 base. In germline, CDR1 is SNHLY, CDR2 FYNNEI. DNA for the CDR3: TGTGCCAGCAGTGGGGACAGCCAAGAGACCCAGTACTTC. Its translation: CASSGDSQETQYF.

The V call is TRBV27, the J call TRBJ1-2, with TRBD1 identical over 9 bases. CDR3 size: 15 residues. CDR1 is MNHEY and CDR2 is SMNVEV in the germline V gene (reference sequence). J was trimmed by 8 bases and V by 4 bases; bases with no gene match: 11. This CDR3 reads CASSSPDRGGLGYTF. DNA of the CDR3: TGTGCCAGCAGTTCCCCCGACAGGGGGGGGCTGGGCTACACCTTC.

DNA for the CDR3: TGTGCCACCAGTGGGGGACAGGGACCCTCTGGGGCCAACGTCCTGACTTTC. Protein sequence: CATSGGQGPSGANVLTF. The chain joins TRBV24-1 to TRBJ2-6, with 9 bases matching TRBD1. This CDR3 is 17 amino acids long. Unmatched junction bases numbered 4, after V lost 5 bases and J lost 0 bases. Germline CDR1 KGHDR, CDR2 SFDVKD.

The genes are TRBV9 and TRBJ1-3; D gene uncertain. This CDR3 contains 15 residues. Germline-derived CDR1 and CDR2 are SGDLS and YYNGEE. V lost 3 bases and J lost 1, with 11 bases in between. The CDR3 DNA is TGTGCCAGCAGCGCCGGCTATCCTTCTGGAAACACCATATATTTT. Encoded protein: CASSAGYPSGNTIYF.

The CDR3 loop reads CASSFLGSTRNTEAFF. In nucleotides, the CDR3 is TGTGCCAGCAGCTTTCTCGGGAGTACCCGGAACACTGAAGCTTTCTTT. The rearrangement links TRBV27 to TRBJ1-1; unclear D gene. Germline V gives CDR1 MNHEY, CDR2 SMNVEV (reference sequence). Deletions cut 6 bases from V and 1 base from J, with 18 bases between. The CDR3 has 16 amino acids.

The V gene is TRBV5-1, the J gene TRBJ2-4, with D perhaps matching TRBD1 (7 bases). The CDR3 runs to 14 residues. Germline CDR1 and CDR2: SGHRS and YFSETQ. The V end was cut by 4 bases, the J end by 6 bases, with 14 bases between. CDR3 coding DNA: TGCGCCAGCAGCGCGGAGGGGGCGGGAAACATTCAGTACTTC. The encoded protein is CASSAEGAGNIQYF.

This chain uses TRBV18 with TRBJ1-4, with D unresolved. The length of the CDR3 is 11 residues. V lost 2 bases, J lost 8 bases, and 3 bases lay in between. The germline V gene encodes CDR1 KGHSH and CDR2 LQKENI. The CDR3 protein is CASSPGEKLFF. For the CDR3, the DNA is TGTGCCAGCTCACCAGGGGAAAAACTGTTTTTT.

This clonotype was observed a single time. The chain carries TRBV25-1 and TRBJ1-6; D call uncertain. The CDR3 sequence is 12 residues long. Germline-derived CDR1 and CDR2 are MGHDK and SYGVNS. Trimming took 6 bases from V and 6 from J, leaving 6 bases between them. The CDR3 region is CASRDPNSPLHF. CDR3 bases: TGTGCCAGCAGGGACCCTAATTCACCCCTCCACTTT.

The chain carries TRBV5-1 and TRBJ1-1; 10 nucleotides align to TRBD1. V lost 3 bases, J lost 5 bases, and 13 bases stayed unmatched. The CDR3 length is 17 residues. From germline, CDR1 is SGHRS and CDR2 YFSETQ. CDR3 sequence reads: CASSSQPTGGEFTEAFF. CDR3 DNA: TGCGCCAGCAGCTCCCAACCGACAGGGGGCGAGTTTACTGAAGCTTTCTTT.

This rearrangement joins TRBV12-3 or TRBV12-4 to TRBJ1-3; no firm D call. This CDR3 comprises 12 residues. Trimming cost V 7 bases and J 4 bases, with 8 bases left between them. The CDR3 loop reads CASTDVGNTIYF. The CDR3 DNA reads TGTGCCAGCACTGATGTCGGAAACACCATATATTTT.

This clonotype appeared a single time. The V gene is TRBV7-2, the J gene TRBJ1-2; D is undetermined. Germline loops: CDR1 SGHTA, CDR2 FQGNSA. The CDR3 has 18 amino acids. Trimming stripped 3 bases from V and 2 bases from J, with 22 bases between. CDR3 DNA sequence: TGTGCCAGCAGCTTGCGTGGCAAGTGGCAGATAGCAAACTATGGCTACACCTTC. Amino acid sequence: CASSLRGKWQIANYGYTF.

This clonotype has only one observation. The chain combines TRBV14 with TRBJ1-6; D call uncertain. V lost 4 bases to trimming and J lost 8 bases, with 15 bases between them. The germline V gene has CDR1 SGHDN and CDR2 FVKESK. The CDR3 covers 15 residues. CDR3 region: CASSPRTESYSPLHF. For the CDR3, the DNA is TGTGCCAGCAGCCCCCGGACCGAATCTTATTCACCCCTCCACTTT.

V is TRBV10-3 and J is TRBJ2-3; perhaps D is TRBD1 or TRBD2 (5 bases each). The CDR3 has 12 amino acids. The V end lost 6 bases, the J end lost 2 bases, and 6 bases lay between the germline ends. Germline V CDR1 and CDR2: ENHRY, SYGVKD. The CDR3 DNA sequence: TGTGCCATCAGGGGGGACACAGATACGCAGTATTTT. Translating gives CAIRGDTDTQYF.

This chain links TRBV2 with TRBJ2-1; D is perhaps TRBD1 (6 bases). CDR1 and CDR2 from the germline V gene are SNHLY and FYNNEI. The CDR3 loop spans 13 amino acids. V was pared by 6 bases and J by 5 bases, with 11 bases between. CDR3 amino acids: CASRDSYNNEQFF. The CDR3 DNA sequence: TGTGCCAGCAGGGACAGTTATAACAATGAGCAGTTCTTC.

The chain has TRBV9 and TRBJ2-5; D is perhaps TRBD1 (7 bases). The CDR3 totals 13 residues. CDR1 and CDR2 (germline): SGDLS, YYNGEE. V lost 1 base, J lost 4 bases, and 8 bases lay in between. CDR3: CASSVQGGETQYF. In DNA, the CDR3 is TGTGCCAGCAGCGTACAGGGGGGAGAGACCCAGTACTTC.

J is TRBJ2-3 and V is TRBV5-4; D is perhaps TRBD1 or TRBD2 (5 bases each). The germline CDR1 and CDR2 sequences are SGHNT and YYREEE (reference sequence). This CDR3 spans 13 amino acids. Trimming took off 4 bases at V and 4 bases at J, with 10 bases between the two ends. The CDR3 region has the DNA TGTGCCAGCAGCAACCAGGGACCAGATACGCAGTATTTT. It specifies CASSNQGPDTQYF.

The V gene is TRBV18, the J gene TRBJ2-1; the match to TRBD1 covers 9 bases. Looked up from germline, CDR1 is KGHSH and CDR2 is LQKENI. This CDR3 has 13 amino acids. V was clipped by 6 bases and J by 7 bases; unmatched bases: 4. CDR3 in DNA: TGTGCCAGCTCTCTCGGACAGGGGAATGAGCAGTTCTTC. Translation: CASSLGQGNEQFF.